This TCR beta chain originates from a study of blood T cells in healthy people across ages. The sample holds a few counts of this clonotype. Its antigen remains unidentified. Study results and limitations: The fall in TCR beta diversity per million T cells was roughly linear with age.

Per the germline V gene, CDR1 is KGHSH and CDR2 is LQKENI. This CDR3 has 16 amino acids. The V and J ends lost 0 bases and 0 bases, in that order; junction bases with no gene match: 3. A second PCR, run for about 7 to 12 cycles, used a sample-barcoded 5' primer plus a J-beta primer mix. Each cDNA molecule, via a template-switch adaptor with 12 random nucleotides, was tagged. A single record per CDR3 protein comes from TCRdb applying MiXCR to the 5' RACE reads. The table records about 730,000 distinct CDR3 sequences, 43% of them present only once. The V and J genes are TRBV18 and TRBJ2-7; 9 bases are a match to TRBD1. This clonotype was obtained from a woman aged 60-70 years in good health. Sequencing was done on a sample of blood. Here the CDR3 reads CASSPPGTGSSYEQYF. CDR3 DNA sequence: TGTGCCAGCTCACCACCTGGGACAGGGAGCTCCTACGAGCAGTACTTC.